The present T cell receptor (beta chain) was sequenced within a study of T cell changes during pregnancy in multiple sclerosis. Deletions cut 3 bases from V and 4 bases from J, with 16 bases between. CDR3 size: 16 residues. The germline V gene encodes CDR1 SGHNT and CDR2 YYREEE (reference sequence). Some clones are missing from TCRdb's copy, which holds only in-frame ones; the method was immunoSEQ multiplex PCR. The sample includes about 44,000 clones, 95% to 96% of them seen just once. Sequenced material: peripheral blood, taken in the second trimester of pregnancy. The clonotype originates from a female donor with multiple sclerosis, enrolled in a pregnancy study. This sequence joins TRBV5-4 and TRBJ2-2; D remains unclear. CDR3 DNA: TGTGCCAGCAGCTCCCGAGCAAACAGAGTCACCGGGGAGCTGTTTTTT. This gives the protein CASSSRANRVTGELFF.